Described below is a single T cell receptor (beta chain) sequence and its context. Antigen unknown. These data are taken from a study of CD4 T cells in relation to SARS-CoV-2 and coronaviruses. Study results and caveats: In around two thirds of donors, memory CD4+ clonotypes crossrecognized SARS-CoV-2 and at least one common cold coronavirus spike.

Data came from immunoSEQ multiplex PCR; TCRdb stores just in-frame clones and leaves some out. The sample consists of more than 20,000 clones, roughly 82% of them appearing once. CD4+ T cells from unexposed donors were obtained before the COVID-19 pandemic (2011-2018). After about 11 days of culture, CD4+ T cells were isolated. This CDR3 has 15 residues. V was clipped by 3 bases and J by 3 bases; unmatched bases: 4. Germline V gene data show CDR1 as LNHDA and CDR2 as SQIVND (reference sequence). The clonotype originates from a human donor in good health. Specimen: CD4+ T cells from PBMCs, cultured in vitro. V usage is TRBV19 and J usage is TRBJ1-5; the match to TRBD1 covers 8 bases. Written as DNA, the CDR3 is TGTGCCAGTAGTATGGGACAGGTAAACAATCAGCCCCAGCATTTT. Encoded protein: CASSMGQVNNQPQHF.